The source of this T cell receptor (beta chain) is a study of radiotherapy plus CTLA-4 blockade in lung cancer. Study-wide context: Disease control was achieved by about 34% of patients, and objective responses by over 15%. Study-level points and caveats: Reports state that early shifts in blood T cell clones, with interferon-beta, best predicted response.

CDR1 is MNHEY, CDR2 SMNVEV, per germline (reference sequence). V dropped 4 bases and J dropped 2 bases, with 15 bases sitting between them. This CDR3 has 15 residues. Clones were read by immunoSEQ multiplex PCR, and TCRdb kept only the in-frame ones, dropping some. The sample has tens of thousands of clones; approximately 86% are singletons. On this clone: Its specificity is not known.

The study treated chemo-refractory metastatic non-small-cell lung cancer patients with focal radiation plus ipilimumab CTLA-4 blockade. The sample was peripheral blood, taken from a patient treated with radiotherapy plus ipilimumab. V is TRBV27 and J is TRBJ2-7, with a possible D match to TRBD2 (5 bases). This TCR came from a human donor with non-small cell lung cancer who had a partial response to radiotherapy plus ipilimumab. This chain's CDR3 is CASSSAPGSTYEQYV. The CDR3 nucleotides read TGTGCCAGCAGTTCTGCCCCGGGATCCACCTACGAGCAGTACGTC.